This T cell receptor (beta chain) was captured by sequencing in a study of T cells in localized non-small cell lung cancer. Study-level results: Longer overall survival accompanied higher blood T cell density. When the top 100 tumor clones were examined, a median about 60 of them also appeared in the adjacent lung, which was paired and uninvolved.

The CDR3 consists of 15 residues. Per the germline V gene, CDR1 is GTSNPN and CDR2 is SVGIG (reference sequence). V lost 1 base to trimming and J lost 5 bases; unmatched junction nucleotides: 7. Points on this clone: The antigen remains undetermined.

Some clones are missing from TCRdb's copy, which holds only in-frame ones; the method was immunoSEQ multiplex PCR. The top ten clones hold more than 6% of a sample with about 21,000 clones, about 90% of them seen once. The chain links TRBV30 to TRBJ1-4, with TRBD1 matching over 7 bases. This sample comprised peripheral blood, obtained before any cancer treatment. The TCR originated in a male donor aged 60 or older with stage I squamous cell lung carcinoma. The CDR3 is CAWSARQGVNEKLFF. CDR3 DNA sequence: TGTGCCTGGAGTGCCCGACAGGGAGTAAATGAAAAACTGTTTTTT. The variable domain in full, completed from reference TRBV30 and TRBJ1-4, reads SQTIHQWPATLVQPVGSPLSLECTVEGTSNPNLYWYRQAAGRGLQLLFYSVGIGQISSEVPQNLSASRPQDRQFILSSKKLLLSDSGFYLCAWSARQGVNEKLFFGSGTQLSVL.